The clone carrying this T cell receptor (beta chain) showed up just a few times. Its antigen is undetermined. The data stem from a study of memory CD4+ T cells and cytomegalovirus serostatus. Study results and caveats: Each of approximately 63 CMV-associated TCRbeta sequences occurred in one to five individuals.

Authors' data handling: Out-of-frame sequences were removed, leaving a few million distinct TCRbeta sequences. This table comes from immunoSEQ multiplex PCR, and its TCRdb copy is limited to in-frame clones, with some not included. Clone size and the V and J calls come from that table; the DNA yielded D and trimming. The sample has some 39,000 clones; roughly three quarters are singletons. This CDR3 is 13 amino acids long. Germline loops: CDR1 LNHDA, CDR2 SQIVND (reference sequence). The V gene lost 8 bases and the J gene lost 6 bases, with 14 bases spanning the gap. The sort gate was single viable CD3+CD4+CD8-CD45RO+ cells for memory CD4+ T cells. CD4+ T cells were isolated by positive magnetic selection.

The sequenced sample consisted of memory CD4+ T cells from blood. The TCR was taken from an adult in good health and CMV-seronegative. This chain uses TRBV19 with TRBJ2-1, with D hard to call. The CDR3: CASSTTRRNEQFF. CDR3 DNA: TGTGCCAGTTCCACGACGAGACGCAATGAGCAGTTCTTC.